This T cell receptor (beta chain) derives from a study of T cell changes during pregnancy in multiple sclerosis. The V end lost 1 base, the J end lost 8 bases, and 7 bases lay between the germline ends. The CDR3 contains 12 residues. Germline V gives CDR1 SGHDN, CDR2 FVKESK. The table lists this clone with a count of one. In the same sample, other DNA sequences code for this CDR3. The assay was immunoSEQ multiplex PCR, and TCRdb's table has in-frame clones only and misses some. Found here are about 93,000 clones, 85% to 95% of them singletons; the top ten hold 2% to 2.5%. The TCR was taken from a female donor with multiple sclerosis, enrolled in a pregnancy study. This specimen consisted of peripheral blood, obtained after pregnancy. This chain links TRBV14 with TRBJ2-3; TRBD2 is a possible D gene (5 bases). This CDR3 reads CASSQVGGTQYF. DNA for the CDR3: TGTGCCAGCAGCCAAGTTGGAGGTACGCAGTATTTT.